A selection of T cell receptor beta chains follows, all from one sample in a study of identical twins. TCRdb itself ran the 5' RACE reads through MiXCR, one entry per CDR3 protein. Of 200,000 to 250,000 distinct CDR3 sequences detected, 6.5% appear once; the ten largest clones hold about 15%. The sample was also reused in another study, on T cells expressing NK-cell markers.

Material for sequencing was CD8+ T cells sorted from blood. These receptor sequences come from a woman under 30 in good health. CDR3s include the opening cysteine and the closing phenylalanine or tryptophan.

CSVEPRPGEAFF | TRBJ1-1 | TRBV29-1
CATSAPGRSDNEQFF | TRBJ2-1 | TRBV24-1
CASSWGTGDHYGYTF | TRBJ1-2 | TRBV5-5
CASSVAGVDNEQFF | TRBJ2-1 | TRBV9
CASSATGDGYNEQFF | TRBJ2-1 | TRBV5-6
CSAEASNYGYTF | TRBJ1-2 | TRBV20-1
CASRARRSLWNTIYF | TRBJ1-3 | TRBV18
CASSLVWTGRLAFF | TRBJ1-1 | TRBV5-1
CASSFYEQFF | TRBJ2-1 | TRBV12-3/TRBV12-4
CASNLTIEQYF | TRBJ2-7 | TRBV6-4
CASGQSGGVNTGELFF | TRBJ2-2 | TRBV12-3/TRBV12-4
CASSARGGGPTDTQYF | TRBJ2-3 | TRBV9
CSVASGEYQETQYF | TRBJ2-5 | TRBV29-1
CASSVETGGLETQYF | TRBJ2-5 | TRBV9
CASSPGGGQDYEQYF | TRBJ2-7 | TRBV7-9
CASSDDTLKGTDTQYF | TRBJ2-3 | TRBV9
CASSLAQGYTF | TRBJ1-2 | TRBV12-3/TRBV12-4
CASSEPGQPQHF | TRBJ1-5 | TRBV6-6
CASSPWTGNEQYF | TRBJ2-7 | TRBV4-3
CASSYSGGVYEAFF | TRBJ1-1 | TRBV5-6
CASSYTGVNADTQYF | TRBJ2-3 | TRBV19
CASSAGGGRGYF | TRBJ2-7 | TRBV7-2
CASSLQRTGDPHYGYTF | TRBJ1-2 | TRBV27
CASTPIQYGELFF | TRBJ2-2 | TRBV12-3/TRBV12-4
CASSSSDADEKLFF | TRBJ1-4 | TRBV7-9
CATSRRDRAYEQFF | TRBJ2-1 | TRBV15
CASSLSQGNTEAFF | TRBJ1-1 | TRBV5-6
CASSGGTSNQPQHF | TRBJ1-5 | TRBV27
CASSLVGEEAEAFF | TRBJ1-1 | TRBV5-1
CASSWGRKYEQYF | TRBJ2-7 | TRBV5-1
CASRRGGSIQYF | TRBJ2-4 | TRBV12-3/TRBV12-4
CASSPWTSGGHKAFF | TRBJ2-1 | TRBV11-3
CASSWRTSGDYEQYF | TRBJ2-7 | TRBV6-5
CASSHWTSGSDEQFF | TRBJ2-1 | TRBV7-2
CASSPTGDYEQYF | TRBJ2-7 | TRBV7-9
CASSDRVSGYTF | TRBJ1-2 | TRBV9
CASRRGGYQETQYF | TRBJ2-5 | TRBV27